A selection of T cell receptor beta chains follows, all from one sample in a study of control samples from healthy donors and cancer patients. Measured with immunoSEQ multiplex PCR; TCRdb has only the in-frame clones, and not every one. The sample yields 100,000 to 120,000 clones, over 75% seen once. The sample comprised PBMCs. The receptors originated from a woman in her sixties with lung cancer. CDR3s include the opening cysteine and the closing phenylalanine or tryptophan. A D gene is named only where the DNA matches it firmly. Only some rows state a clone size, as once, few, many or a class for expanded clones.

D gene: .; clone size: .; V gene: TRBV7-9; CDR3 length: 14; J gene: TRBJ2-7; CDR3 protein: CASRTQEDSYEQYF; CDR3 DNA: TGTGCCAGCAGAACGCAGGAGGACTCCTACGAGCAGTACTTC
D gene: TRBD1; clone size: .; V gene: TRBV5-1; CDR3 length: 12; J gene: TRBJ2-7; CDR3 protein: CASSLTGAEQYF; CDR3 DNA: TGCGCCAGCAGCCTGACAGGGGCCGAGCAGTACTTC
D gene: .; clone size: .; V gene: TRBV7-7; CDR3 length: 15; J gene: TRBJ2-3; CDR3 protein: CASSSQVGVADTQYF; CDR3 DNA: TGTGCTAGCAGCTCCCAGGTTGGGGTTGCAGATACGCAGTATTTT
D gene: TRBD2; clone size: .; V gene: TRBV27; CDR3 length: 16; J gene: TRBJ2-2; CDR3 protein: CASRPGGEGRGGELFF; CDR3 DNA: TGTGCCAGCAGACCCGGTGGAGAGGGGAGGGGCGGGGAGCTGTTTTTT
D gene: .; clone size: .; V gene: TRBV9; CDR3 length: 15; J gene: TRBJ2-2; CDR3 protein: CASSVRGWRTGELFF; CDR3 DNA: TGTGCCAGCAGCGTTAGAGGGTGGAGGACCGGGGAGCTGTTTTTT
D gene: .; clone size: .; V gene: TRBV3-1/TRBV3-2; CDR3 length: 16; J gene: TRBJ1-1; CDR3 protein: CASSQVVRGVDTEAFF; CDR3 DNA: TGTGCCAGCAGCCAAGTGGTAAGGGGCGTCGACACTGAAGCTTTCTTT
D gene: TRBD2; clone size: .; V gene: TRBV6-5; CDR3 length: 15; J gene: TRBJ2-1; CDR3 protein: CASSRLAGGVNEQFF; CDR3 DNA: TGTGCCAGCAGCCGATTAGCGGGAGGGGTAAATGAGCAGTTCTTC
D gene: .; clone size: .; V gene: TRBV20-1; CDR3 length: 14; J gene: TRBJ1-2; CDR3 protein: CSASVGPSSYGYTF; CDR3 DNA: TGCAGTGCTAGTGTGGGACCGAGTTCCTATGGCTACACCTTC
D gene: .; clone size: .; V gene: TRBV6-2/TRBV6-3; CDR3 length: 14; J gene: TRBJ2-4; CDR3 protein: CASSRGAGKNIQYF; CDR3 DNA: TGTGCCAGCAGCCGAGGGGCCGGGAAAAACATTCAGTACTTC
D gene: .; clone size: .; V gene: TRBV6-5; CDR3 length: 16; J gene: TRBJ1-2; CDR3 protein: CASSSYQGGASDGYTF; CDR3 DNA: TGTGCCAGCAGTTCTTACCAGGGTGGGGCTTCCGATGGCTACACCTTC
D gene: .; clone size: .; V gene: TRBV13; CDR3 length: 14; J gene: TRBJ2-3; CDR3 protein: CASSLARDTDTQYF; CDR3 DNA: TGTGCCAGCAGCTTAGCCCGGGACACAGATACGCAGTATTTT
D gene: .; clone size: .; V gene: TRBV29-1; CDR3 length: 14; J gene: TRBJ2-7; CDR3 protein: CSVVDQGRIYEQYF; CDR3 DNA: TGCAGCGTTGTTGATCAGGGTAGAATATACGAGCAGTACTTC
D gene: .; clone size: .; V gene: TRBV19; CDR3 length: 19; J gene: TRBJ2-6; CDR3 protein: CASSTETLYDFSGANVLTF; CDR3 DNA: TGTGCCAGTAGTACCGAGACCCTTTATGATTTTTCTGGGGCCAACGTCCTGACTTTC
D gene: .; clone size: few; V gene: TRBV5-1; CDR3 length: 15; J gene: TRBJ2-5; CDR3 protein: CASSFPAGSWETQYF; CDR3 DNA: TGCGCCAGCAGCTTCCCAGCGGGTTCTTGGGAGACCCAGTACTTC
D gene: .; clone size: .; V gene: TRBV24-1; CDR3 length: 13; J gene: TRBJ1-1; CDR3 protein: CATRSGGGTEAFF; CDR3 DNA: TGTGCCACCAGATCCGGAGGGGGCACTGAAGCTTTCTTT
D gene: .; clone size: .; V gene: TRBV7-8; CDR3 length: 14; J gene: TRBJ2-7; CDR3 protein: CASSFPRDGYEQYF; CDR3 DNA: TGTGCCAGCAGCTTTCCCCGGGACGGCTACGAGCAGTACTTC
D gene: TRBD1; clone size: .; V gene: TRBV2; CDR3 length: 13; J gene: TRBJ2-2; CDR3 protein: CASSLDRAGELFF; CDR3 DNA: TGTGCCAGCAGCTTAGACAGGGCCGGGGAGCTGTTTTTT
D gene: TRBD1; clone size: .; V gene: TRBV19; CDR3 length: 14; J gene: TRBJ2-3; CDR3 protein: CASRGQGGTDTQYF; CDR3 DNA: TGTGCCAGTAGGGGACAGGGGGGCACAGATACGCAGTATTTT
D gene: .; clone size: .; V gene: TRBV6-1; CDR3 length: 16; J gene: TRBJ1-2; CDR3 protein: CASSESGGPSNYGYTF; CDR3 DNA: TGTGCCAGCAGTGAATCTGGCGGACCCTCTAACTATGGCTACACCTTC
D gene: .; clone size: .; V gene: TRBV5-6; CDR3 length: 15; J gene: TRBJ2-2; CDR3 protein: CASSLGTPNTGELFF; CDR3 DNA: TGTGCCAGCAGCTTGGGCACTCCTAACACCGGGGAGCTGTTTTTT
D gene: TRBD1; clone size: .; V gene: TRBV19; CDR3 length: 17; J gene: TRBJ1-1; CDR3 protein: CASSSGQGGIMGTEAFF; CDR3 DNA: TGTGCCAGTAGTTCCGGACAGGGGGGAATAATGGGTACTGAAGCTTTCTTT
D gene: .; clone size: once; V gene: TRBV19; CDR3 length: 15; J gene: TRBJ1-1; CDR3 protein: CASSIGGVMNTEAFF; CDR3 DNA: TGTGCCAGTAGTATAGGCGGCGTAATGAACACTGAAGCTTTCTTT
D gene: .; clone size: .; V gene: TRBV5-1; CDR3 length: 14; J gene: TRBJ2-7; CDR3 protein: CASSVQGSTEEQYF; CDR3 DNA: TGCGCCAGCAGCGTTCAGGGATCTACGGAAGAGCAGTACTTC
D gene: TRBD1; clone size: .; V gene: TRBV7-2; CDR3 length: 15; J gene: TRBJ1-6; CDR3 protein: CASSLATGANSPLHF; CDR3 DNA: TGTGCCAGCAGCTTAGCGACAGGGGCTAATTCACCCCTCCACTTT
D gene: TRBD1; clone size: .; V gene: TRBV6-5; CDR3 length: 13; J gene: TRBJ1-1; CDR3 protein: CASRGTVNTEAFF; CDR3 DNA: TGTGCCAGCAGGGGGACAGTGAACACTGAAGCTTTCTTT
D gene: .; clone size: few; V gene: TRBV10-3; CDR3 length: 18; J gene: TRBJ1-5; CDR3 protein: CAISESTLFPWGNQPQHF; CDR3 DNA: TGTGCCATCAGTGAGTCGACTCTGTTCCCTTGGGGCAATCAGCCCCAGCATTTT
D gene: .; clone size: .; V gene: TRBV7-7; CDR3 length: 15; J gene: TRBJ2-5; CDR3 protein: CASSYYGSPQETQYF; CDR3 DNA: TGTGCTAGCAGCTATTACGGGAGCCCACAAGAGACCCAGTACTTC
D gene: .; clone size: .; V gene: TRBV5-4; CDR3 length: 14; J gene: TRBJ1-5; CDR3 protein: CASSFQGSNQPQHF; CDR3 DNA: TGTGCCAGCAGCTTTCAGGGCTCCAATCAGCCCCAGCATTTT
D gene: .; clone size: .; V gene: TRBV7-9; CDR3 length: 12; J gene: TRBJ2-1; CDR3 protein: CASSLVRVGQFF; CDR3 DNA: TGTGCCAGCAGCTTAGTTCGCGTTGGACAGTTCTTC
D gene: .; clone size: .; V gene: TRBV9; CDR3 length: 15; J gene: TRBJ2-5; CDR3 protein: CASSVEGQGSETQYF; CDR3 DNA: TGTGCCAGCAGCGTAGAAGGTCAGGGGTCAGAGACCCAGTACTTC
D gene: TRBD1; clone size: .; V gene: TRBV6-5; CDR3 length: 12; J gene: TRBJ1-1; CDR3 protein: CASRDRYTEAFF; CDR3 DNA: TGTGCCAGCCGGGACAGATACACTGAAGCTTTCTTT
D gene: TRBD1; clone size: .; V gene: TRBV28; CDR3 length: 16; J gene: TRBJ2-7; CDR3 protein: CASSLWRTGGSGEQYF; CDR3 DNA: TGTGCCAGCAGTTTATGGCGGACAGGGGGCTCTGGAGAGCAGTACTTC
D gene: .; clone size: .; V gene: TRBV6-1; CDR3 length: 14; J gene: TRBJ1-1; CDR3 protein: CASSEANLNTEAFF; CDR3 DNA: TGTGCCAGCAGTGAGGCTAACCTGAACACTGAAGCTTTCTTT
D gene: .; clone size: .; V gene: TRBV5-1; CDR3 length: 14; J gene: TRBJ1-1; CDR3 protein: CASSPDSMNTEAFF; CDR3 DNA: TGCGCCAGCAGCCCGGACAGCATGAACACTGAAGCTTTCTTT
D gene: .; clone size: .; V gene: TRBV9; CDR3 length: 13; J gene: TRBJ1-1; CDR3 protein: CASSVDQNTEAFF; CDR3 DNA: TGTGCCAGCAGCGTAGACCAGAACACTGAAGCTTTCTTT
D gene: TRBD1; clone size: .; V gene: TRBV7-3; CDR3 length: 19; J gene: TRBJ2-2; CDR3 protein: CASSLTGQGASLNTGELFF; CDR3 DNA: TGTGCCAGCAGCTTAACCGGGCAGGGGGCGAGTCTGAACACCGGGGAGCTGTTTTTT
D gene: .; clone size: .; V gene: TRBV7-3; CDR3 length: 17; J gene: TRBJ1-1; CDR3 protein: CASSLNPPQGIGTEAFF; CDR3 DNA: TGTGCCAGCAGCTTAAACCCCCCTCAGGGAATAGGTACTGAAGCTTTCTTT
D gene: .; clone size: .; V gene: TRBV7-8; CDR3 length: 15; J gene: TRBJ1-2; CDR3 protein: CASSLGRATNYGYTF; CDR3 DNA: TGTGCCAGCAGCTTAGGCAGGGCTACTAACTATGGCTACACCTTC
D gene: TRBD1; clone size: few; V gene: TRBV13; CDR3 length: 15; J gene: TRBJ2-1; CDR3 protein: CASSPPGSGGNEQFF; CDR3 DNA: TGTGCCAGCAGCCCCCCGGGGTCAGGGGGCAATGAGCAGTTCTTC
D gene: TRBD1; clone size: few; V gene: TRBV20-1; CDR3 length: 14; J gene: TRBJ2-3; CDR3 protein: CSAGGTGGTDTQYF; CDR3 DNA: TGCAGTGCTGGTGGGACAGGGGGCACAGATACGCAGTATTTT